A selection of T cell receptor beta chains follows, all from one sample in a study of cytotoxic CD8 clonotypes in ibrutinib-treated CLL. Some clones are missing from TCRdb's copy, which holds only in-frame ones; the method was immunoSEQ multiplex PCR. The profile covers approximately 46,000 clones, with 60% to 80% appearing a single time and roughly 13% taken by the ten largest. Sequencing used PBMCs, obtained after 12 months of ibrutinib treatment. The receptor set was obtained from a human donor with chronic lymphocytic leukemia. CDR3s leave out the opening cysteine and the closing phenylalanine or tryptophan. The order of the fields is clone size, V gene, J gene, CDR3 protein. Clone size is given for some rows only: seen once, a few or many times, or a class if the clone is expanded.

.	TRBV10-3	TRBJ2-7	AISELVDSTVGYEQY
.	TRBV5-1	TRBJ1-1	ASRRLGQLVNTEAF
.	TRBV23-1	TRBJ2-3	ASSRASGSQVADTQY
.	TRBV18	TRBJ2-7	ASSPEGSIPYEQY
.	TRBV7-9	TRBJ2-1	LIRGSYNEQF
.	TRBV28	TRBJ1-2	ASSLPGQVGGYT
.	TRBV15	TRBJ1-5	ATSRDGGTDQPQH
.	TRBV7-9	TRBJ1-1	ASSQRSVNEAF
.	TRBV4-2	TRBJ1-5	ASSQEENSNQPQH
.	TRBV7-6	TRBJ2-7	ASSLAERGSYEQY
once	TRBV28	TRBJ1-4	ALRGGSANEKLF
.	TRBV10-1	TRBJ2-2	ASRDRGIGELF
few	TRBV29-1	TRBJ1-1	SVDRDFGTEAF
.	TRBV14	TRBJ2-5	ASSYGRLETQY
few	TRBV19	TRBJ1-5	ASSPMAQSRGANQPQH
.	TRBV6-6	TRBJ2-7	ASSYPSVGEQY
.	TRBV7-9	TRBJ2-1	ASSLRPEYNEQF
few	TRBV6-1	TRBJ2-2	ASPGTANTGELF
.	TRBV11-1	TRBJ1-1	ASNPGGVTVNTEAF
.	TRBV18	TRBJ1-3	ASSRTRAGVGNTIY
.	TRBV6-6	TRBJ2-4	ASSDRGGGNIQY
few	TRBV4-1	TRBJ2-7	ASSPRIPGESQEQY
.	TRBV13	TRBJ2-7	ASSSYRRDEQY
.	TRBV19	TRBJ1-2	ASSIGAGGYT
.	TRBV9	TRBJ2-7	ASSLRGLAGEQY
.	TRBV7-9	TRBJ2-3	ASSLGTGEGDTQY
few	TRBV19	TRBJ2-7	ASSKTVTYEQY
.	TRBV5-1	TRBJ2-7	ASSLTAPYEQY
.	TRBV6-4	TRBJ2-1	ASSSGAGGDEQF
.	TRBV28	TRBJ1-2	ASSLSVAYGYT
.	TRBV2	TRBJ1-2	ASSQGTDTNYGYT
.	TRBV5-4	TRBJ2-2	ASSPVGDPNTGELF
.	TRBV7-2	TRBJ1-2	ASREGTDLFNYGYT
.	TRBV5-4	TRBJ1-6	ASSPGQGGDSPLH
.	TRBV27	TRBJ2-7	ASSFHGRVAYEQY
.	TRBV10-3	TRBJ2-5	AISDRGGETQY
.	TRBV11-2	TRBJ1-1	ASSFSGIAEAF
.	TRBV10-1	TRBJ2-1	ASSAPGQGANEQF
.	TRBV5-4	TRBJ2-1	ASSLSGNLGLAGNEQF
.	TRBV28	TRBJ2-3	ASSSWVGYRGRGDTQY
.	TRBV5-6	TRBJ1-1	ASSLVSNMNTEAF
.	TRBV5-1	TRBJ2-2	ASSAEPGYTGELF
.	TRBV10-1	TRBJ2-2	ASSSQRTGELF
.	TRBV9	TRBJ2-1	ASSVEWREPYNEQF
.	TRBV6-4	TRBJ2-2	ASSEGAGELF
.	TRBV7-7	TRBJ2-5	ASSFLTGTGMKETQY
.	TRBV9	TRBJ2-1	ASGPAGIGWNEQF
.	TRBV19	TRBJ2-7	ASNPGGHYEQY
.	TRBV11-2	TRBJ1-1	ASSSTGGYEAF
.	TRBV9	TRBJ2-1	ASSEGARNNEQF
.	TRBV5-4	TRBJ2-3	ASSGDTQY